Below, 8 T cell receptor beta chains from the same sample are listed, as sequenced in a study of blood T cell repertoires in COVID-19. The assay was immunoSEQ multiplex PCR, and TCRdb's table has in-frame clones only and misses some. Of tens of thousands of clones in the sample, 65% to 90% are singletons; the top ten hold roughly 7%. Sample: peripheral blood. The receptors shown here come from a middle-aged man with acute or convalescent COVID-19.

The chain joins TRBV5-4 to TRBJ1-2; TRBD1 matches 7 bases. Trimming cost V 3 bases and J 6 bases; bases outside gene matches: 5. The CDR3 loop spans 13 amino acids. CDR1 and CDR2 (germline): SGHNT, YYREEE (reference sequence). The CDR3 here is CASSSQGSDGYTF. The CDR3 DNA reads TGTGCCAGCAGCTCACAGGGGTCTGATGGCTACACCTTC.

This clone appeared once. This rearrangement joins TRBV2 to TRBJ1-5; 11 bases line up with TRBD1. The CDR3 has 16 residues. V trimming: 7 bases; J trimming: 0 bases; junction bases outside the gene matches: 5. In germline, CDR1 is SNHLY, CDR2 FYNNEI. DNA for the CDR3: TGTGCCAGCACGGGACAGGGGGGATTTAGCAATCAGCCCCAGCATTTT. This sequence encodes CASTGQGGFSNQPQHF.

The chain joins TRBV11-2 to TRBJ2-3; 8 bases align to TRBD2. J gave up 12 bases and V 0 bases, and 8 bases lay outside the gene matches. This CDR3 contains 14 residues. Germline CDR1 is SGHAT and CDR2 is FQNNGV. CDR3 in amino acids: CASSLDPGTSRQYF. The CDR3 DNA reads as TGTGCCAGCAGCTTAGACCCCGGGACTAGTCGTCAGTATTTT.

Only a few counts were recorded for this clone. This chain uses TRBV4-1 with TRBJ1-4, with a weak D call TRBD1 (5 bases). The V end was cut by 5 bases, the J end by 2 bases, with 9 bases between. Germline V lookup: CDR1 MGHRA, CDR2 YSYEKL. The CDR3 has 14 amino acids. In DNA form, the CDR3 reads TGCGCCAGCAGCTTTGGGGGGACTAATGAAAAACTGTTTTTT. It encodes CASSFGGTNEKLFF.

A single count supports this clone. The chain links TRBV5-4 to TRBJ1-4; 10 bases are a match to TRBD1. Germline V CDR1 and CDR2: SGHNT, YYREEE (reference sequence). CDR3 length: 17 residues. V was pared by 4 bases and J by 8 bases, with 14 bases of the junction left unmatched. CDR3 sequence reads: CASSRQGAVRREEKLFF. The CDR3 coding sequence is TGTGCCAGCAGCCGACAGGGGGCAGTTCGTCGGGAGGAAAAACTGTTTTTT.

This clone was recorded a few times. This sequence joins TRBV9 and TRBJ1-2, with 7 bases fitting TRBD1. From germline, CDR1 is SGDLS and CDR2 YYNGEE. Trimming took 4 bases from V and 6 from J; bases not matched to a gene: 12. The CDR3 has 15 amino acids. The CDR3 region is CASSTPGGFENGYTF. The CDR3 nucleotides are TGTGCCAGCAGCACTCCAGGGGGTTTTGAGAATGGCTACACCTTC.

This chain joins TRBV29-1 and TRBJ1-5, with 11 bases identical to TRBD1. The V segment lost 6 bases and the J segment 7 bases; nucleotides outside the gene matches: 8. The CDR3 covers 14 residues. Germline V gene data show CDR1 as SQVTM and CDR2 as ANQGSEA. The CDR3 sequence: CSVLGQGAEQPQHF. The CDR3, as DNA: TGCAGCGTCCTAGGACAGGGGGCGGAACAGCCCCAGCATTTT.

The V and J genes are TRBV19 and TRBJ1-4, with D possibly matching TRBD1 (5 bases). The CDR3 consists of 12 residues. Germline V gene sequence: CDR1 LNHDA, CDR2 SQIVND (reference sequence). V lost 4 bases and J lost 12, with 12 bases in between. CDR3 sequence reads: CASSTSGPELFF. CDR3 DNA: TGTGCCAGTAGTACGTCAGGGCCGGAACTGTTTTTT.